The clone carrying this T cell receptor (beta chain) was counted between two and nine times. Antigen: not known. Germline values: CDR1 SGHNT, CDR2 YYREEE (reference sequence). The CDR3 sequence is 15 residues long. V gave up 2 bases and J gave up 2 bases; unmatched junction bases: 6. The data were obtained in a study of Ad26.COV2.S vaccination and SARS-CoV-2 variants. Some clones are missing from TCRdb's copy, which holds only in-frame ones; the method was immunoSEQ multiplex PCR. The repertoire holds roughly 380,000 clones, with about 92% as singletons. Findings of the study overall: Marked by substantial breadth, spike-specific CD8+ and CD4+ T cell responses were reportedly seen after vaccination.

The sample was peripheral blood, taken after recovery from COVID-19. The TCR sequence derives from a human donor who had recovered from COVID-19. The chain joins TRBV5-4 to TRBJ2-7; 8 bases align to TRBD2. The CDR3 DNA is TGTGCCAGCAGCTTAACCGGGACTAGGACCTACGAGCAGTACTTC. Encoded protein: CASSLTGTRTYEQYF. The full variable domain, in which reference TRBV5-4 and TRBJ2-7 provide the parts outside the CDR3, is ETGVTQSPTHLIKTRGQQVTLRCSSQSGHNTVSWYQQALGQGPQFIFQYYREEENGRGNFPPRFSGLQFPNYSSELNVNALELDDSALYLCASSLTGTRTYEQYFGPGTRLTVT.